This T cell receptor beta chain was documented in a study of breast tumors, draining lymph nodes, adjacent tissues. Samples came from axillary lymph nodes draining the breast cancer. Study findings and constraints: The lymph node origin of tumor T cells was framed as consistent with a hypothesis, not demonstrated. Tumors had less TCR diversity than lymph nodes, more than nontumor tissue. Findings are consistent with lymph node origin and intratumoral expansion of most tumor T cells. Luminal-like breast cancer showed significantly higher tumor–nontumor repertoire similarity than basal-like.

At least ten counts were recorded for this clonotype. As yet, its antigen is unknown. Germline CDR1 is SGDLS and CDR2 is YYNGEE. The J segment lost 0 bases and the V segment lost 3 bases, leaving 6 bases of the junction unmatched. This CDR3 contains 19 residues. Each CDR3 protein gets one entry after TCRdb re-called the multiplex PCR reads with MiXCR. The table records about 230,000 distinct CDR3 sequences, 32% of them present only once. The chain links TRBV9 to TRBJ2-6; 13 nucleotides line up with TRBD2. This sequence was found in a female donor with breast cancer. Some clones in this sample may be carry-over from other donors' samples. Sequencing used axillary lymph node tissue. CDR3 residues: CASSGSGTSGDSGANVLTF. The CDR3 DNA reads TGTGCCAGCAGCGGCTCCGGGACTAGCGGGGACTCTGGGGCCAACGTCCTGACTTTC.